This is a list of T cell receptor beta chains from one sample in a study of cytomegalovirus exposure and HLA in healthy donors. This table comes from immunoSEQ multiplex PCR, and its TCRdb copy is limited to in-frame clones, with some not included. The repertoire includes fewer than 200,000 clones, almost 85% of them detected once, and 1% sits in the top ten. The sequencing sample was made of PBMCs. Receptor source: a man in his thirties or forties in good health and CMV-seronegative. The CDR3 runs from the conserved cysteine through the conserved F or W. A D gene is named only where the DNA matches it firmly.

CASNPGGSSYNEQFF - TRBJ2-1 TRBV28
CASSESGDRHNEQFF TRBD1 TRBJ2-1 TRBV6-1
CSVETDPTGVAGNTIYF TRBD1 TRBJ1-3 TRBV29-1
CASSFRTGGPETQYF TRBD1 TRBJ2-5 TRBV5-6
CASSLRPGQGNEKLFF TRBD1 TRBJ1-4 TRBV5-1
CASSPPRKGTGAIYNEQFF TRBD1 TRBJ2-1 TRBV18
CASSSDRLAVQGYEQFF TRBD2 TRBJ2-1 TRBV27
CASSVGLAGVDTQYF TRBD2 TRBJ2-3 TRBV5-4
CASSAPRTPRPSISGNTIYF - TRBJ1-3 TRBV9
CASSLSGQRVSSYNEQFF - TRBJ2-1 TRBV27
CASRGTSGRETDTQYF TRBD2 TRBJ2-3 TRBV2
CACRPSRNGYTF - TRBJ1-2 TRBV30
CAFSRGGSGRGTGELFF - TRBJ2-2 TRBV30
CASSSWKGQGNGYTF TRBD1 TRBJ1-2 TRBV27
CASSEALVGRGGNEQFF TRBD2 TRBJ2-1 TRBV2
CASSPGLAGGTDTQYF TRBD2 TRBJ2-3 TRBV5-1
CASSLAPGHLLNGYTF - TRBJ1-2 TRBV7-9
CASSLLGGLGNTEAFF - TRBJ1-1 TRBV5-6
CASSSAGTSNEQYF - TRBJ2-7 TRBV7-2
CASRRPSGGQGGYEQYF TRBD1 TRBJ2-7 TRBV11-2
CASSPGGLLLEQFF - TRBJ2-1 TRBV5-1
CASSPGVRALNTEAFF - TRBJ1-1 TRBV7-9
CASSLPGLAGGPGGRHEQFF TRBD2 TRBJ2-1 TRBV4-1
CASSSPVEQGYDEQYF TRBD1 TRBJ2-7 TRBV7-8
CASSSGQHTDTQYF - TRBJ2-3 TRBV5-1
CASSPLAGAGTGELFF TRBD2 TRBJ2-2 TRBV28
CASSLFAGTTNEKLFF - TRBJ1-4 TRBV27
CASSLGSGNYGYTF - TRBJ1-2 TRBV7-9
CASSLLGSAGGGNEQFF TRBD2 TRBJ2-1 TRBV27
CASSEGTSGGDNEQFF TRBD2 TRBJ2-1 TRBV6-4
CASGLEIGTSNTEAFF - TRBJ1-1 TRBV12-5
CASSTWTSDKNIQYF TRBD2 TRBJ2-4 TRBV5-1
CASTGQTYEQYF - TRBJ2-7 TRBV7-9
CASSLGQYNEQFF - TRBJ2-1 TRBV5-8
CASSFGGNQPQHF - TRBJ1-5 TRBV27
CAWTVFTGAYGYTF TRBD1 TRBJ1-2 TRBV30
CASSLEPKREFGGEQYF TRBD2 TRBJ2-5 TRBV7-6
CASSDRRGGNTEAFF - TRBJ1-1 TRBV7-2
CATGSGTGNYGYTF TRBD1 TRBJ1-2 TRBV19